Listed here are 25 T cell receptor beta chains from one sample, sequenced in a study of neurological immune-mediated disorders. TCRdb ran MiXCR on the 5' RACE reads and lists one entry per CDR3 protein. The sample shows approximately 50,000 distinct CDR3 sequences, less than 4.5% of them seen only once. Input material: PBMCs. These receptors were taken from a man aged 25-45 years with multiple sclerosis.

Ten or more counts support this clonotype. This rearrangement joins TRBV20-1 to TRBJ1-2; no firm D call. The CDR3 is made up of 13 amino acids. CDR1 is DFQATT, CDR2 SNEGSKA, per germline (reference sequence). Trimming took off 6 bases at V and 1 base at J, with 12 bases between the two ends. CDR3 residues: CSAQPPDNYGYTF. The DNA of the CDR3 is TGCAGTGCCCAACCCCCTGATAACTATGGCTACACCTTC.

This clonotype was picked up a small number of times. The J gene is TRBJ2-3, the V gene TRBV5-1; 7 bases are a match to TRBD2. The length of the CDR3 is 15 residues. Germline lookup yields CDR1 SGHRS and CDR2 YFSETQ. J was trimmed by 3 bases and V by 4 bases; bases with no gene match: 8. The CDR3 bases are TGCGCCAGCAGCATAACCGGGACTAAAACAGATACGCAGTATTTT. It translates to CASSITGTKTDTQYF.

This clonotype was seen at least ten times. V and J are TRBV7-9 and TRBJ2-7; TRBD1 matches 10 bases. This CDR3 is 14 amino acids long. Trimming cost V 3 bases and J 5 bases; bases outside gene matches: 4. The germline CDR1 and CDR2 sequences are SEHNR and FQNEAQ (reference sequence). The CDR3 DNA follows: TGTGCCAGCAGCTTGGTGACAGGGGGCGACGAGCAGTACTTC. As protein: CASSLVTGGDEQYF. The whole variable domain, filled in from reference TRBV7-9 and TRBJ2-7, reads DTGVSQNPRHKITKRGQNVTFRCDPISEHNRLYWYRQTLGQGPEFLTYFQNEAQLEKSRLLSDRFSAERPKGSFSTLEIQRTEQGDSAMYLCASSLVTGGDEQYFGPGTRLTVT.

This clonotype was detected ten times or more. The CDR3 region is CASSPAGSGSHAQYF. In DNA form, the CDR3 reads TGTGCCAGCAGCCCTGCGGGTAGCGGGAGTCATGCGCAGTATTTT. The genes are TRBV5-4 and TRBJ2-3; 9 bases agree with TRBD2. Germline lookup yields CDR1 SGHNT and CDR2 YYREEE (reference sequence). V gave up 4 bases and J gave up 10 bases; unmatched junction bases: 13. The CDR3 contains 15 residues.

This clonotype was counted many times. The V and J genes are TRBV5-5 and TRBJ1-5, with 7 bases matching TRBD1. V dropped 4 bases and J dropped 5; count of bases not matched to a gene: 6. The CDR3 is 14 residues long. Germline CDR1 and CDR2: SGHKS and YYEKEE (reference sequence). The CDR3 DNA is TGTGCCAGCAGCCCGGGACAGAATTATCAGCCCCAGCATTTT. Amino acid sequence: CASSPGQNYQPQHF.

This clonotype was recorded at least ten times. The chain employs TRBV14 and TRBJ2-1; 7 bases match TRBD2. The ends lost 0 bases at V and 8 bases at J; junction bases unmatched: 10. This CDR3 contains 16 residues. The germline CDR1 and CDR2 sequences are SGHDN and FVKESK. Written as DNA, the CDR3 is TGTGCCAGCAGCCAAGATCGAACCCTAGCGGTGCATGAGCAGTTCTTC. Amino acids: CASSQDRTLAVHEQFF. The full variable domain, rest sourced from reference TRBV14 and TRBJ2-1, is EAGVTQFPSHSVIEKGQTVTLRCDPISGHDNLYWYRRVMGKEIKFLLHFVKESKQDESGMPNNRFLAERTGGTYSTLKVQPAELEDSGVYFCASSQDRTLAVHEQFFGPGTRLTVL.

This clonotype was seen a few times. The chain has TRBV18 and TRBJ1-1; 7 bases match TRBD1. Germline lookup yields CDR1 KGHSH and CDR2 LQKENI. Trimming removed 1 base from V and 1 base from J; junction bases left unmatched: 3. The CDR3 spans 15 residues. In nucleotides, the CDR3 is TGTGCCAGCTCACCACAACAGGGGAGGAACACTGAAGCTTTCTTT. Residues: CASSPQQGRNTEAFF.

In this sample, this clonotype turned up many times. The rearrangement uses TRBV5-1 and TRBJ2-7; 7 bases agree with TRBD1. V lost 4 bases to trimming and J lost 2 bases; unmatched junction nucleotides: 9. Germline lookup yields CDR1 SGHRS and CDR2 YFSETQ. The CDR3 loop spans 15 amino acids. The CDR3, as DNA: TGCGCCAGCAGCCCGGGGACAGCTCATGCCTACGAGCAGTACTTC. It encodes CASSPGTAHAYEQYF.

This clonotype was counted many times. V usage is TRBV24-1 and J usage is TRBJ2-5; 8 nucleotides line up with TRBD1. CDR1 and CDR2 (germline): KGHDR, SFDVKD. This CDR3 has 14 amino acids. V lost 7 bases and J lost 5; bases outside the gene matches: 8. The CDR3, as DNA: TGTGCCACCAGCGCAGGGGGCTTAAGGGAGACCCAGTACTTC. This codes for CATSAGGLRETQYF.

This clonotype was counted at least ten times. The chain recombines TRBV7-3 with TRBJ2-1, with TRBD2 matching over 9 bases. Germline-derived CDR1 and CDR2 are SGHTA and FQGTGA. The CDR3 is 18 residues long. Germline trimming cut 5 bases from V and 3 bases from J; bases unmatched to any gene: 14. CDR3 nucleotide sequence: TGTGCCAGCAGCAGCGGGACCCACCTAGCGGGGCGCTACAATGAGCAGTTCTTC. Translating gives CASSSGTHLAGRYNEQFF.

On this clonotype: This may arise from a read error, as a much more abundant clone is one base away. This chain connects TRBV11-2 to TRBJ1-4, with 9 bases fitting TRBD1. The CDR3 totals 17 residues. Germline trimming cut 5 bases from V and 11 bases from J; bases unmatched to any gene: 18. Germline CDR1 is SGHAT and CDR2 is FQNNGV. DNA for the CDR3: TGTGCCAGCAGCAGAGGACAGGGGACAAAGCTAAAAGACAAACTGTTTTTT. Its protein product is CASSRGQGTKLKDKLFF.

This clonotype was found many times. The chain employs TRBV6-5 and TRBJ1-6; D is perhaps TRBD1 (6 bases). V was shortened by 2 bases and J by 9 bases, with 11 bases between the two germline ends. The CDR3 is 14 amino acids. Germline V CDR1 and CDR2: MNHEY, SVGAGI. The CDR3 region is CASSYPGVSSPLHF. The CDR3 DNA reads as TGTGCCAGCAGTTACCCAGGGGTTAGTTCACCCCTCCACTTT.

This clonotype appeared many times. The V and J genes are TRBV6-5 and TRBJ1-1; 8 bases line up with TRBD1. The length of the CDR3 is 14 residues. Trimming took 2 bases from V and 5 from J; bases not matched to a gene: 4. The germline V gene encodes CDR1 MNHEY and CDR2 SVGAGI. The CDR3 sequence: CASSYTGQATEAFF. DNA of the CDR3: TGTGCCAGCAGTTACACGGGACAGGCAACTGAAGCTTTCTTT.

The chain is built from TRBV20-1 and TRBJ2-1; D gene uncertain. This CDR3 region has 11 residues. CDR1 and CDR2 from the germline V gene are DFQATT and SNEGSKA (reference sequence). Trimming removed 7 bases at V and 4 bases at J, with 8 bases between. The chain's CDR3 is CSGTDYNEQFF. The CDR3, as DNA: TGCAGTGGAACCGATTACAATGAGCAGTTCTTC.

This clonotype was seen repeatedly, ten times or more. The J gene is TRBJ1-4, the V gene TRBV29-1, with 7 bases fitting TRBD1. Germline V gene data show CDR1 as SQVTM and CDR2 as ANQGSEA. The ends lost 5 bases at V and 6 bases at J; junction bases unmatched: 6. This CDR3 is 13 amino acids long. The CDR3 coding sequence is TGCAGCGTTCAGGGGGTATACGATGAAAAACTGTTTTTT. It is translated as CSVQGVYDEKLFF.

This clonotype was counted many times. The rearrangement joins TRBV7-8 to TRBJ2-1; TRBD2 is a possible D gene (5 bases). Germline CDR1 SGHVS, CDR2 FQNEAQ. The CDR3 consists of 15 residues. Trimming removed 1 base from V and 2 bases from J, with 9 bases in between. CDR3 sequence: CASSLGRTAYNEQFF. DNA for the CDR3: TGTGCCAGCAGCTTAGGGAGGACGGCCTACAATGAGCAGTTCTTC.

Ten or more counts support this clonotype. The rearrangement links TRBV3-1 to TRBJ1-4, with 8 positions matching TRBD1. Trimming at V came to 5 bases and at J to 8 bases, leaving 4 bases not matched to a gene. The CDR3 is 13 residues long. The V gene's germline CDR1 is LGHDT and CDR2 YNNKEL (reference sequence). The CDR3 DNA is TGTGCCAGCAGCGACAGGGGAGGAGAAAAACTGTTTTTT. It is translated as CASSDRGGEKLFF.

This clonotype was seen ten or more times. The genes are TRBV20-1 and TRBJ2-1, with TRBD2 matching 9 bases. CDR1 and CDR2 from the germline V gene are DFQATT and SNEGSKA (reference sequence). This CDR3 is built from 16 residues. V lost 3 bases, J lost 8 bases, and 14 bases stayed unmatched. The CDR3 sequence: CSARLASGVLLDEQFF. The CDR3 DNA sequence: TGCAGTGCTAGGTTGGCTAGCGGGGTCTTATTGGATGAGCAGTTCTTC.

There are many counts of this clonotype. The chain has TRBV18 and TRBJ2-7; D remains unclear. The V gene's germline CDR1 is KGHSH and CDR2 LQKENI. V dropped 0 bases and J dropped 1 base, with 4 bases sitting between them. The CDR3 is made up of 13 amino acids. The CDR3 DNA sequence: TGTGCCAGCTCACCACCGTCGTCCTACGAGCAGTACTTC. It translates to CASSPPSSYEQYF. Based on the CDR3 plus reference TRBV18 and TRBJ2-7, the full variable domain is NAGVMQNPRHLVRRRGQEARLRCSPMKGHSHVYWYRQLPEEGLKFMVYLQKENIIDESGMPKERFSAEFPKEGPSILRIQQVVRGDSAAYFCASSPPSSYEQYFGPGTRLTVT.

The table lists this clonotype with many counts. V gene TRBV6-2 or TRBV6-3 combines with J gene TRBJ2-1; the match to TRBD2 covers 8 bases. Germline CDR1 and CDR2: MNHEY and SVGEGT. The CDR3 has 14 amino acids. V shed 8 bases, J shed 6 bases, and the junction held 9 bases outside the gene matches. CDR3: CASRRERGSNEQFF. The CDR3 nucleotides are TGTGCCAGCCGCCGGGAGCGGGGGAGCAATGAGCAGTTCTTC.

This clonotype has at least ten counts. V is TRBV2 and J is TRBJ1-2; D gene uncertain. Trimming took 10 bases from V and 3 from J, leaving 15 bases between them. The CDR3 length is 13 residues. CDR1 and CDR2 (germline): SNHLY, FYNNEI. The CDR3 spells CATSAADYYGYTF. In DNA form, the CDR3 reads TGTGCCACTAGTGCGGCAGACTACTATGGCTACACCTTC.

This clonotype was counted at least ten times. Here the CDR3 reads CASSLDRDRGRAFF. Here the CDR3 DNA reads TGTGCCAGCAGCTTAGATAGGGACAGGGGGCGAGCTTTCTTT. The chain joins TRBV11-2 to TRBJ1-1, with TRBD1 matching 12 bases. Germline V gene sequence: CDR1 SGHAT, CDR2 FQNNGV. The J segment lost 10 bases and the V segment lost 0 bases, leaving 3 bases of the junction unmatched. This CDR3 region has 14 residues.

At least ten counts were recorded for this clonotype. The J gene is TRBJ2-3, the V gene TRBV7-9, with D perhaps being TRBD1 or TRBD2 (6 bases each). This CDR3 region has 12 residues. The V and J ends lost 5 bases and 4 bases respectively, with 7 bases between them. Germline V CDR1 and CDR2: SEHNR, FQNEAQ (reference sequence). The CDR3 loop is CASSRGADTQYF. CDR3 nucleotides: TGTGCCAGCAGCAGGGGGGCAGATACGCAGTATTTT.

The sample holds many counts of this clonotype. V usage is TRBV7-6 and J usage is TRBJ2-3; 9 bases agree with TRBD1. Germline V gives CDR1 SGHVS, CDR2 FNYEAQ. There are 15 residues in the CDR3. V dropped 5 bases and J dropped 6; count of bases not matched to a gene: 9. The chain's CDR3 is CASSPRQGEGDTQYF. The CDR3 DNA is TGTGCCAGCAGCCCCCGACAGGGGGAGGGCGATACGCAGTATTTT. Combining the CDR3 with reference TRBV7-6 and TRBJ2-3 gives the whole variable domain GAGVSQSPRYKVTKRGQDVALRCDPISGHVSLYWYRQALGQGPEFLTYFNYEAQQDKSGLPNDRFSAERPEGSISTLTIQRTEQRDSAMYRCASSPRQGEGDTQYFGPGTRLTVL.

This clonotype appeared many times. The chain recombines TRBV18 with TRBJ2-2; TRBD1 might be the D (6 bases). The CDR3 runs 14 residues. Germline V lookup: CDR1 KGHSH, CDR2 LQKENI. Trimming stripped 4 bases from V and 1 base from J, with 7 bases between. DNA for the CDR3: TGTGCCAGCTCACAGGGACAGAACACCGGGGAGCTGTTTTTT. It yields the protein CASSQGQNTGELFF.